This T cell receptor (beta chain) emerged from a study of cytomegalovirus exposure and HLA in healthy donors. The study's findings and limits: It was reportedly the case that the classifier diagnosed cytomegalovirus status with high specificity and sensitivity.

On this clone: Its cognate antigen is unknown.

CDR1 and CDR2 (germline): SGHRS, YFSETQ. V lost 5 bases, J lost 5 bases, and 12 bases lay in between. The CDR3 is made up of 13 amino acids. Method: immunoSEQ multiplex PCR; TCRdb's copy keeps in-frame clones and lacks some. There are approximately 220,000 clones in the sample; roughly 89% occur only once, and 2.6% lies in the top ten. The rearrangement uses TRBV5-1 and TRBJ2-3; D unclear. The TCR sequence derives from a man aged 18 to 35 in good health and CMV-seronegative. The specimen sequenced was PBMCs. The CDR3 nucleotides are TGCGCCAGCAGTCCCGTACGAGGAGATACGCAGTATTTT. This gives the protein CASSPVRGDTQYF. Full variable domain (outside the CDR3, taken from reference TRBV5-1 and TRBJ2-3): KAGVTQTPRYLIKTRGQQVTLSCSPISGHRSVSWYQQTPGQGLQFLFEYFSETQRNKGNFPGRFSGRQFSNSRSEMNVSTLELGDSALYLCASSPVRGDTQYFGPGTRLTVL.